The clone carrying this T cell receptor beta chain came up many times. Its antigen is as yet unknown. As part of library construction, unique molecular identifiers were attached to individual cDNA molecules. TCRdb re-analysed the 5' RACE reads in MiXCR, keeping a single row per CDR3 protein. The data contain tens of thousands of distinct CDR3 sequences, 6.5% to 7.5% of them singletons. This sample was taken from a study of early T cells in non-severe SARS-CoV-2 infection. Whole-study findings and limits: Database matching using VDJdb favored anti-spike CD8 responses, with private and CD4 specificities left missing.

Germline assignment: CDR1 MNHNS and CDR2 SASEGT. With 4 bases clipped from V and 7 bases from J, the junction kept 9 bases outside the gene matches. There are 14 residues in the CDR3. V is TRBV6-1 and J is TRBJ2-7; 8 nucleotides line up with TRBD1. Sequencing used whole blood, obtained at baseline. The clonotype comes from an adult who was a healthcare worker with PCR-confirmed SARS-CoV-2 infection or an uninfected control (not recorded which). CDR3 nucleotides: TGTGCCAGCAGTGTACCCTGGACAGGGAATGAGCAGTACTTC. Its translation: CASSVPWTGNEQYF.